The rows below give T cell receptor beta chains drawn from one sample of a study of blood T cell repertoires in COVID-19. Produced via immunoSEQ multiplex PCR; TCRdb's table is partial and in-frame only. The sample carries about 50,000 clones, around 79% recorded once. The sequenced sample was peripheral blood. The source of these receptors is a man in his 70s with active or convalescent COVID-19. CDR3s include the opening cysteine and the closing phenylalanine or tryptophan. D genes are given only for firm matches. Where a row states a size, it is once, few, many or the class of an expanded clone; other rows omit it.

v_gene,abundance,len,d_gene,j_gene,CDR3nt,CDR3aa
TRBV25-1,.,15,.,TRBJ1-3,TGTGCCAGCAGTGCGCGAACAGCTGCTGGAAACACCATATATTTT,CASSARTAAGNTIYF
TRBV2,.,13,.,TRBJ1-1,TGTGCCAGCAGTCCGTCCGGGAGCACTGAAGCTTTCTTT,CASSPSGSTEAFF
TRBV4-3,few,15,TRBD1,TRBJ2-5,TGCGCCAGCAGTAAAGGGGACAGAAGCCAAGAGACCCAGTACTTC,CASSKGDRSQETQYF
TRBV6-5,.,15,.,TRBJ1-4,TGTGCCAGCAGTTACTCGAGCAACTATAATGAAAAACTGTTTTTT,CASSYSSNYNEKLFF
TRBV6-5,.,15,TRBD1,TRBJ1-6,TGTGCCAGCAGTAGAGGGACAGGGTTTAATTCACCCCTCCACTTT,CASSRGTGFNSPLHF
TRBV6-4,.,14,TRBD1,TRBJ1-6,TGTGCCAGCAGTCCCGACAGGGACAATTCACCCCTCCACTTT,CASSPDRDNSPLHF
TRBV5-1,.,14,.,TRBJ1-1,TGCGCCAGCAGCCAGGGACTGATCAACACTGAAGCTTTCTTT,CASSQGLINTEAFF
TRBV6-5,.,11,.,TRBJ1-1,TGTGCCAGCAGCTCAGGGTTAAAAGCTTTCTTT,CASSSGLKAFF
TRBV30,.,14,.,TRBJ1-6,TGTGCCTGGAGTGTAACAGGGTGGGATTCACCCCTCCACTTT,CAWSVTGWDSPLHF
TRBV11-2,.,15,.,TRBJ2-1,TGTGCCAGCAGCCCTCAATCAGGGGATCACAATGAGCAGTTCTTC,CASSPQSGDHNEQFF
TRBV9,.,14,.,TRBJ2-3,TGTGCCAGCAGCGTAGATGGGGGCCCAGATACGCAGTATTTT,CASSVDGGPDTQYF
TRBV19,.,18,.,TRBJ1-6,TGTGCCAGTAGTATTTGGGGCTCCACGGGACAAAAGGGTTCACCCCTCCACTTT,CASSIWGSTGQKGSPLHF
TRBV7-2,.,15,TRBD1,TRBJ1-4,TGTGCCAGCAGCCTGGGGGTAGGGGGCATTGAAAAACTGTTTTTT,CASSLGVGGIEKLFF
TRBV10-2,.,15,.,TRBJ1-4,TGCGCCAGCAGTGATACGGACAGTTCTGATGAAAAACTGTTTTTT,CASSDTDSSDEKLFF
TRBV14,.,13,TRBD1,TRBJ1-2,TGTGCCAGCAGCCCCAGGGGGCGGGTTGGCTACACCTTC,CASSPRGRVGYTF
TRBV19,few,15,.,TRBJ1-2,TGTGCCAGTAGTATAGCCAGGACATCCCTCTATGGCTACACCTTC,CASSIARTSLYGYTF
TRBV29-1,.,14,TRBD2,TRBJ2-3,TGCAGCGTTGATGGGGCGGGGGGGGCAGATACGCAGTATTTT,CSVDGAGGADTQYF
TRBV6-5,once,14,TRBD1,TRBJ1-2,TGTGCCAGCAGTTACTCAGACAGGGGGTATGGCTACACCTTC,CASSYSDRGYGYTF
TRBV6-4,.,16,TRBD2,TRBJ2-1,TGTGCCAGCAGTCCTACGGGACTAGCGGGAGGGAAAAGGCAGTTCTTC,CASSPTGLAGGKRQFF
TRBV5-1,.,11,.,TRBJ1-1,TGCGCCAGCAGCCAGGGCCCTGAAGCTTTCTTT,CASSQGPEAFF
TRBV6-5,.,15,.,TRBJ1-5,TGTGCCAGCAGTTTCGACAGGTATAGCAATCAGCCCCAGCATTTT,CASSFDRYSNQPQHF
TRBV6-5,.,14,TRBD2,TRBJ2-1,TGTGCCAGCAGCCTAGCGGGGGCCTACAATGAGCAGTTCTTC,CASSLAGAYNEQFF
TRBV6-2/TRBV6-3,few,15,TRBD1,TRBJ2-1,TGTGCCAGCAGTCTCGAGACAGGGTCCTACAATGAGCAGTTCTTC,CASSLETGSYNEQFF
TRBV5-1,.,13,.,TRBJ1-2,TGCGCCAGCAGCTCTTCTCCGGGTTATGGCTACACCTTC,CASSSSPGYGYTF
TRBV5-4,medium-sized,13,.,TRBJ1-1,TGTGCCAGCAGCTTGGCCGGTAACACTGAAGCTTTCTTT,CASSLAGNTEAFF
TRBV11-2,.,16,TRBD1,TRBJ2-3,TGTGCCAGCAGCTTAATCGCAGGGGGCGGCACAGATACGCAGTATTTT,CASSLIAGGGTDTQYF
TRBV6-2/TRBV6-3,.,16,TRBD2,TRBJ2-1,TGTGCCAGCAGCAGAACCGGGACTAGCGGCTACAATGAGCAGTTCTTC,CASSRTGTSGYNEQFF
TRBV19,.,16,.,TRBJ2-5,TGTGCCAGTAGTCCGGGCGGGCAGGGGGGTCAGGAGACCCAGTACTTC,CASSPGGQGGQETQYF
TRBV28,few,13,.,TRBJ1-2,TGTGCCAGCAGTTTTACGACACAACGGGGCTACACCTTC,CASSFTTQRGYTF
TRBV19,.,14,TRBD2,TRBJ2-7,TGTGCCAGTAGCCAGCAGCGGGACCTCTACGAGCAGTACTTC,CASSQQRDLYEQYF
TRBV20-1,once,11,TRBD1,TRBJ2-7,TGCAGTGCACGACAGGGGTACGAGCAGTACTTC,CSARQGYEQYF
TRBV14,once,16,.,TRBJ1-3,TGTGCCAGCAGCCAAGGGGCCAGTCACTCTGGAAACACCATATATTTT,CASSQGASHSGNTIYF
TRBV7-9,.,12,TRBD1,TRBJ1-2,TGTGCCAGCAGCTTGGACAGGGAAGGCTACACCTTC,CASSLDREGYTF
TRBV10-1,.,18,.,TRBJ2-7,TGCGCCAGCAGTGAGGGGGGGACAGCCCAAGGGGGCCCCTACGAGCAGTACTTC,CASSEGGTAQGGPYEQYF
TRBV7-9,once,18,TRBD2,TRBJ2-2,TGTGCCAGCAGCTTAACCCCAGCCCGGGGGGGGGCCCCCGGGGAGCTGTTTTTT,CASSLTPARGGAPGELFF
TRBV6-2/TRBV6-3,.,14,.,TRBJ2-2,TGTGCCAGCAGTCCCTCTACCCCCACCGGGGAGCTGTTTTTT,CASSPSTPTGELFF
TRBV5-1,.,15,TRBD1,TRBJ1-4,TGCGCCAGCAGCTCGCGGACAGGGGGGGTTGAAAAACTGTTTTTT,CASSSRTGGVEKLFF
TRBV28,.,16,TRBD1,TRBJ2-7,TGTGCCAGCACCCAATTAGGACAGGGGACCTCCTACGAGCAGTACTTC,CASTQLGQGTSYEQYF
TRBV7-8,.,16,TRBD2,TRBJ2-1,TGTGCCAGCAGCTTAGTTGGCGGGAGTGAAATTGATGAGCAGTTCTTC,CASSLVGGSEIDEQFF
TRBV6-2/TRBV6-3,.,15,.,TRBJ1-1,TGTGCCAGCAGTTACTCGGACTCGTTCTGGGCTGAAGCTTTCTTT,CASSYSDSFWAEAFF
TRBV5-1,few,18,.,TRBJ2-7,TGCGCCAGCAGCTTGGGGAAAGGGGCAGGGGTGAACTCCTACGAGCAGTACTTC,CASSLGKGAGVNSYEQYF
TRBV5-5,.,13,TRBD1,TRBJ1-5,TGTGCCAGCAGCAGGACAGGGAATCAGCCCCAGCATTTT,CASSRTGNQPQHF
TRBV27,.,14,TRBD1,TRBJ1-4,TGTGCCAGCAGCCGGACAGGGGGTTTCGAAAAACTGTTTTTT,CASSRTGGFEKLFF
TRBV2,.,13,.,TRBJ2-7,TGTGCCAGCAGTACGGACAGCTCCTACGAGCAGTACTTC,CASSTDSSYEQYF
TRBV4-2,.,14,.,TRBJ1-5,TGTGCCAGCAGCCAAGAAGCCGGTAATCAGCCCCAGCATTTT,CASSQEAGNQPQHF
TRBV9,.,13,.,TRBJ2-2,TGTGCCAGCAGCGGGACTCACACCGGGGAGCTGTTTTTT,CASSGTHTGELFF
TRBV27,.,16,TRBD1,TRBJ1-1,TGTGCCAGCAGCCTATATACCGGGACAGGGAGGACTGAAGCTTTCTTT,CASSLYTGTGRTEAFF
TRBV4-1,.,15,TRBD2,TRBJ2-1,TGCGCCAGCAGCCAAGTAGGGCTAGCGGGAGATGAGCAGTTCTTC,CASSQVGLAGDEQFF